The 28 T cell receptor beta chains below all came from one sample that was sequenced in a study of technical replicates of blood from a handful of donors (dated by TCRdb to about 2017). Libraries were built with the immunoSEQ multiplex PCR assay. Not all clones reach the TCRdb copy of this immuneACCESS table, which keeps in-frame sequences only. Checked studies attribute under half of the gap to unresolved V genes and leave the rest unexplained. This sample lists roughly 79,000 clones; 85% to 95% were detected once. Together, the top ten hold around 0.43% of the sample. The sample was T cells isolated from PBMCs. These receptor sequences come from a human donor in good health.

The chain joins TRBV7-9 to TRBJ2-5, with 11 bases aligning to TRBD1. This CDR3 has 16 residues. Germline CDR1 is SEHNR and CDR2 is FQNEAQ (reference sequence). Losses at the gene ends were 5 bases for V and 5 bases for J; bases not matched to a gene: 10. The CDR3 spells CASSLPDRGLLETQYF. CDR3 DNA sequence: TGTGCCAGCAGCCTGCCGGACAGGGGGCTTCTGGAGACCCAGTACTTC.

The chain carries TRBV18 and TRBJ2-5; 8 positions agree with TRBD1. CDR3 length equals 15 residues. Germline CDR1 is KGHSH and CDR2 is LQKENI. The V segment lost 3 bases and the J segment 4 bases; nucleotides outside the gene matches: 7. CDR3 sequence: CASSPQTGGVETQYF. The CDR3 DNA is TGTGCCAGCTCACCGCAAACAGGGGGAGTAGAGACCCAGTACTTC.

In this sample, this clone turned up once. V gene TRBV4-1 combines with J gene TRBJ1-5; no clear D. The V end was cut by 0 bases, the J end by 8 bases, with 14 bases between. CDR3 length equals 15 residues. CDR1 and CDR2 from the germline V gene are MGHRA and YSYEKL. The CDR3 reads CASSQEGPAGKPQHF. CDR3 in DNA: TGCGCCAGCAGCCAAGAAGGTCCGGCGGGGAAGCCCCAGCATTTT.

J is TRBJ1-1 and V is TRBV6-1, with 8 bases aligning to TRBD1. The CDR3 covers 14 residues. The trim removed 8 bases at V and 1 base at J, leaving 6 bases unmatched. CDR1 and CDR2 from the germline V gene are MNHNS and SASEGT. CDR3 protein: CASLVTGANTEAFF. The DNA for the CDR3 is TGTGCCAGCCTGGTGACAGGGGCGAACACTGAAGCTTTCTTT.

The rearrangement uses TRBV11-3 and TRBJ2-7, with 12 nucleotides matching TRBD2. CDR1 is SGHNT, CDR2 YENEEA, per germline. The V and J ends lost 3 bases and 0 bases, in that order; junction bases with no gene match: 3. The CDR3 is 16 residues long. This chain's CDR3 is CASSFETSGSSYEQYF. The CDR3 DNA reads TGTGCCAGCAGCTTTGAGACTAGCGGGAGCTCCTACGAGCAGTACTTC.

The chain combines TRBV21-1 with TRBJ1-1. TRBV21-1 is a pseudogene. This CDR3 spans 16 amino acids. The CDR3, as DNA: TGTGCCAGCAGCCAAAGGGGGGGCCAGGGGACGACTGAAGCTTTCTTT. Encoded protein: CASSQRGGQGTTEAFF.

V usage is TRBV11-1 and J usage is TRBJ2-1; 9 bases are a match to TRBD2. Germline V gene data show CDR1 as SGHAT and CDR2 as FQDESV (reference sequence). This CDR3 comprises 16 residues. With 4 bases clipped from V and 5 bases from J, the junction kept 9 bases outside the gene matches. CDR3 loop: CASSYTVGGRDNEQFF. CDR3 sequence (DNA): TGTGCCAGCAGCTATACTGTCGGCGGGAGGGACAATGAGCAGTTCTTC.

This rearrangement joins TRBV5-1 to TRBJ1-4; 7 nucleotides match TRBD1. The V gene's germline CDR1 is SGHRS and CDR2 YFSETQ. This CDR3 has 15 amino acids. The V gene end was trimmed by 0 bases and the J gene end by 3 bases; junction bases not matched to a gene: 2. The CDR3 region has the DNA TGCGCCAGCAGCTTGGACGGGACAGCTAATGAAAAACTGTTTTTT. This codes for CASSLDGTANEKLFF.

V is TRBV27 and J is TRBJ1-2; 10 nucleotides match TRBD1. The trim removed 3 bases at V and 8 bases at J, leaving 3 bases unmatched. This CDR3 region has 13 residues. Germline CDR1 reads MNHEY; CDR2 reads SMNVEV (reference sequence). CDR3 coding DNA: TGTGCCAGCAGTTTCGGGACAGGGGAAGGCTACACCTTC. This codes for CASSFGTGEGYTF.

The genes are TRBV7-3 and TRBJ2-2; 14 bases are shared with TRBD2. The germline gives CDR1 SGHTA, CDR2 FQGTGA. V was clipped by 5 bases and J by 5 bases; unmatched bases: 4. CDR3 length equals 16 residues. The CDR3 DNA reads TGTGCCAGCAGCCCCGGACTAGCGGGAGGAACCGGGGAGCTGTTTTTT. It encodes CASSPGLAGGTGELFF.

V is TRBV5-7 and J is TRBJ1-2, with 9 bases fitting TRBD1. TRBV5-7 is sorted into the ORF group, with uncertain function. Trimming at V came to 4 bases and at J to 4 bases, leaving 8 bases not matched to a gene. The CDR3 consists of 15 residues. As DNA, the CDR3 is TGTGCCAGCAGCCGCGGACAGGGGCGGGCCTATGGCTACACCTTC. Translating gives CASSRGQGRAYGYTF.

This chain joins TRBV6-1 and TRBJ2-1; tentative D call: TRBD2 (5 bases). The CDR3 runs 15 residues. Germline V gene lookup returns CDR1 MNHNS and CDR2 SASEGT. Trimming removed 2 bases at V and 0 bases at J, with 8 bases between. CDR3 sequence reads: CASSERRVSYNEQFF. CDR3 in DNA: TGTGCCAGCAGTGAAAGGCGGGTCTCCTACAATGAGCAGTTCTTC.

The rearrangement uses TRBV4-2 and TRBJ1-5, with D perhaps matching TRBD1 (6 bases). The germline V gene has CDR1 LGHNA and CDR2 YNFKEQ. The germline V and J ends were trimmed by 0 bases and 5 bases, with 14 bases remaining between them. This CDR3 spans 16 amino acids. This chain's CDR3 is CASSQEKDSGDQPQHF. The CDR3 bases are TGTGCCAGCAGCCAAGAAAAGGACAGTGGGGATCAGCCCCAGCATTTT.

This clone is a singleton in its sample. The gene calls are TRBV28 and TRBJ1-2; D is unresolved. This CDR3 spans 13 amino acids. Germline CDR1 MDHEN, CDR2 SYDVKM. The ends were cut back, 6 bases at V and 3 bases at J, with 11 bases in the middle. This chain's CDR3 is CASRLPGYYGYTF. As DNA, the CDR3 is TGTGCCAGCAGGCTCCCGGGGTACTATGGCTACACCTTC.

This clone was observed a few times. V usage is TRBV5-1 and J usage is TRBJ1-4; D call uncertain. V lost 2 bases and J 5 bases, leaving 4 bases between the germline ends. Germline V gene data show CDR1 as SGHRS and CDR2 as YFSETQ. The CDR3 sequence is 12 residues long. Here the CDR3 reads CASSLQNEKLFF. DNA of the CDR3: TGCGCCAGCAGCTTACAGAATGAAAAACTGTTTTTT.

The chain is built from TRBV7-9 and TRBJ2-3; 10 nucleotides agree with TRBD2. Trimming removed 4 bases from V and 6 bases from J; junction bases left unmatched: 19. The CDR3 totals 19 residues. Germline V CDR1 and CDR2: SEHNR, FQNEAQ (reference sequence). The DNA of the CDR3 is TGTGCCAGCAGCTCACGCTACGGTACTAGCGGGAATGGTTTGGATACGCAGTATTTT. This gives the protein CASSSRYGTSGNGLDTQYF.

This clone was detected only a few times. The chain uses TRBV6-5 and TRBJ2-2, with D unclear. The V end was cut by 6 bases, the J end by 4 bases, with 6 bases between. This CDR3 is 12 amino acids long. The germline gives CDR1 MNHEY, CDR2 SVGAGI. This CDR3 is CASRTRTGELFF. The CDR3 region has the DNA TGTGCCAGCAGGACTCGCACCGGGGAGCTGTTTTTT.

The chain has TRBV2 and TRBJ2-7, with a tentative D call TRBD2 (6 bases). This CDR3 region has 10 residues. Trimming stripped 8 bases from V and 4 bases from J, with 6 bases between. The germline V gene encodes CDR1 SNHLY and CDR2 FYNNEI. Here the CDR3 reads CASGGYEQYF. The CDR3 region has the DNA TGTGCCAGCGGGGGGTACGAGCAGTACTTC. The full variable domain, rest sourced from reference TRBV2 and TRBJ2-7, is EPEVTQTPSHQVTQMGQEVILRCVPISNHLYFYWYRQILGQKVEFLVSFYNNEISEKSEIFDDQFSVERPDGSNFTLKIRSTKLEDSAMYFCASGGYEQYFGPGTRLTVT.

This chain links TRBV10-2 with TRBJ2-1; TRBD2 aligns across 7 bases. The CDR3 runs 15 residues. J gave up 0 bases and V 3 bases, and 2 bases lay outside the gene matches. CDR1 WSHSY and CDR2 SAAADI come from the germline V gene. CDR3 sequence reads: CASSELASSYNEQFF. DNA of the CDR3: TGCGCCAGCAGTGAACTAGCGAGCTCCTACAATGAGCAGTTCTTC.

This clone was detected only once. The chain is built from TRBV19 and TRBJ2-7; TRBD1 matches 8 bases. V was pared by 2 bases and J by 3 bases, with 6 bases of the junction left unmatched. There are 15 residues in the CDR3. Germline V CDR1 and CDR2: LNHDA, SQIVND (reference sequence). CDR3: CASSILAGGFYEQYF. The CDR3 nucleotides read TGTGCCAGTAGTATATTGGCAGGGGGCTTCTACGAGCAGTACTTC. Filled out from reference TRBV19 and TRBJ2-7, the complete variable domain reads DGGITQSPKYLFRKEGQNVTLSCEQNLNHDAMYWYRQDPGQGLRLIYYSQIVNDFQKGDIAEGYSVSREKKESFPLTVTSAQKNPTAFYLCASSILAGGFYEQYFGPGTRLTVT.

The chain has TRBV12-5 and TRBJ1-1, with D possibly TRBD1 on 5 matching bases. The CDR3 consists of 11 residues. The V gene lost 2 bases and the J gene lost 12 bases, with 10 bases spanning the gap. Germline assignment: CDR1 LGHNT and CDR2 FRNRAP. The CDR3 sequence is CASGLPGISFF. CDR3 sequence (DNA): TGTGCTAGTGGTTTGCCAGGGATCTCTTTCTTT.

V is TRBV27 and J is TRBJ1-2; tentative D call: TRBD1 (5 bases). The germline V gene encodes CDR1 MNHEY and CDR2 SMNVEV (reference sequence). CDR3 size: 12 residues. Trimming removed 4 bases from V and 10 bases from J, with 13 bases in between. CDR3 coding DNA: TGTGCCAGCAGTTCAGACAGTTTCGACTACACCTTC. Residues: CASSSDSFDYTF.

This clone was seen just once. V usage is TRBV7-6 and J usage is TRBJ2-7, with 11 nucleotides matching TRBD2. The CDR3 sequence is 15 residues long. Germline assignment: CDR1 SGHVS and CDR2 FNYEAQ. The V and J ends lost 4 bases and 1 base, in that order; junction bases with no gene match: 3. In nucleotides, the CDR3 is TGTGCCAGCAGCTCGACTAGCGGGATTTCCTACGAGCAGTACTTC. This gives the protein CASSSTSGISYEQYF.

CDR3: CASSSEIPPREFF. The DNA for the CDR3 is TGTGCCAGCAGCTCCGAAATTCCCCCCAGGGAGTTCTTC. The chain links TRBV11-2 to TRBJ2-1; the D gene is possibly TRBD1 (5 bases). This CDR3 comprises 13 residues. Germline CDR1 reads SGHAT; CDR2 reads FQNNGV. V was clipped by 4 bases and J by 14 bases, with 18 bases between them.

The V call is TRBV7-6, the J call TRBJ2-5; 10 bases map to TRBD2. This CDR3 has 16 residues. Per germline, CDR1 SGHVS and CDR2 FNYEAQ. J gave up 5 bases and V 1 base, and 7 bases lay outside the gene matches. The CDR3 loop is CASSLEAAGGHETQYF. DNA of the CDR3: TGTGCCAGCAGCTTAGAGGCAGCGGGAGGGCATGAGACCCAGTACTTC.

The sample holds a few counts of this clone. The chain employs TRBV18 and TRBJ2-1; perhaps TRBD1 as D (5 bases). Germline assignment: CDR1 KGHSH and CDR2 LQKENI. Trimming took 1 base from V and 8 from J, leaving 6 bases between them. The CDR3 covers 12 residues. The CDR3 DNA sequence: TGTGCCAGCTCACCACAAGGGGATGAGCAGTTCTTC. This translates into CASSPQGDEQFF.

The chain combines TRBV5-1 with TRBJ1-2; a weak D match, TRBD1 (6 bases). There are 15 residues in the CDR3. V shed 4 bases and J shed 4 bases, with 17 bases lying between them. CDR1 is SGHRS, CDR2 YFSETQ, per germline. The CDR3 bases are TGCGCCAGCAGCATAACATACAGGGACCCCTATGGCTACACCTTC. Its protein product is CASSITYRDPYGYTF.

The gene calls are TRBV5-4 and TRBJ2-3; 7 nucleotides line up with TRBD1. Trimming at V came to 3 bases and at J to 0 bases, leaving 4 bases not matched to a gene. Looked up from germline, CDR1 is SGHNT and CDR2 is YYREEE (reference sequence). CDR3 size: 15 residues. The CDR3 coding sequence is TGTGCCAGCAGCTCACCGACAGGGAGCACAGATACGCAGTATTTT. Translation: CASSSPTGSTDTQYF.